The text below deals with one T cell receptor beta chain. Sequencing of TCR beta was performed on blood CD8+ T cells and on blood CD4+ T cells. The multiple sclerosis controls, all treatment-naive patients, had relapsing-remitting disease that was stable or active. Negative isolation was used for CD8+ and CD4+ T cells and FACS enrichment for TEMRA cells. The data stem from a study of CD8 T cells in Susac syndrome. This CDR3 comprises 13 residues. V shed 0 bases and J shed 7 bases, with 7 bases lying between them. Germline loops: CDR1 LGHDT, CDR2 YNNKEL (reference sequence). With random hexamers, roughly 0.45 to 1 ug RNA was reverse transcribed. One entry per CDR3 protein results from TCRdb running MiXCR on the immunoSEQ multiplex PCR reads. The sample carries some 450,000 distinct CDR3 sequences, around 83% recorded once.

J is TRBJ1-5 and V is TRBV3-1; D is undetermined. The TCR comes from a human donor with multiple sclerosis. Sample: CD8+ T cells from PBMCs. The CDR3 bases are TGTGCCAGCAGCCAAGATAGCCCGCAGCCCCAGCATTTT. Its protein is CASSQDSPQPQHF.